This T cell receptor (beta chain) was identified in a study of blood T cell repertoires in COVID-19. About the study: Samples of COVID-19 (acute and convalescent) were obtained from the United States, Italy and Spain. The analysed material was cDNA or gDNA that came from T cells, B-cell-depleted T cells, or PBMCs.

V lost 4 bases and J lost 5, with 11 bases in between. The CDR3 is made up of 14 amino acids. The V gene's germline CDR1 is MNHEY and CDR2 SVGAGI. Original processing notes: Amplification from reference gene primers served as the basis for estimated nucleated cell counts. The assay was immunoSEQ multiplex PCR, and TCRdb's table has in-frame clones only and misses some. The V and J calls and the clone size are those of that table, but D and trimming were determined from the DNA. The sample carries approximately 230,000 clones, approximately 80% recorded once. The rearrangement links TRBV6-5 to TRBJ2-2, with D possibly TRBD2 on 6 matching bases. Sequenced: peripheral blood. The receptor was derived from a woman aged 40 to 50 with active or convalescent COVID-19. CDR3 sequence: CASSFSGATGELFF. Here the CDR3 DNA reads TGTGCCAGCAGTTTTAGCGGAGCTACCGGGGAGCTGTTTTTT.